This T cell receptor (beta chain) was sequenced in a study of T cell clusters in autoimmune cytopenias (dated by TCRdb to 2018 to 2020). With respect to the entire study: TRB sequencing reached a median depth of approximately 50,000 reads per sample and yielded a median of 2,350 distinct TRB clonotypes per sample. In autoimmune cytopenia patients, peripheral blood TRB and IGH repertoires were sequenced during active disease and over treatment follow-up, together with healthy, CLL and autoimmune hepatitis controls. The study was designed to test whether a disease-specific immune repertoire signature usable as a blood-based biomarker is carried by autoimmune cytopenia patients. General study outcomes and caveats: The cluster-lack signature was not seen for secondary cytopenia versus CLL, apparently masked by the dominant lymphoma-associated repertoire. The GLIPH analysis suggested a lack of physiological T cell clusters in primary autoimmune cytopenia patients, since around 56 clusters were exclusive to healthy donors whereas approximately 16 were exclusive to patients. Shifts in the TRB repertoire, including less even repertoires in secondary cytopenia and CLL, were mostly a reflection of lymphoma bias and not of autoimmunity. The T cell clusters were defined in silico only, and their functional role remained to be validated experimentally. Healthy donors had almost three times as many exclusive TRB clusters as active autoimmune hepatitis patients, a finding consistent with an autoimmunity-wide signature.

No count is recorded, but by frequency this clonotype is medium-sized (0.01 to 0.1%). This receptor's antigen is unknown. Each sample's TRB amplification started from 250 ng of peripheral blood genomic DNA, which corresponds to 38,000 or so genome equivalents. The CDR3 runs 14 residues from the cysteine to the phenylalanine. Only the protein is available. CDR1 and CDR2 are drawn from the germline V gene (reference sequence): DFQATT, SNEGSKA. Multiplex PCR with a touch-down protocol amplified TRB rearrangements, with the TRB-A and TRB-B primer pools combined in a single tube. Illumina adapters and sample indices were added to the amplicons through two consecutive PCR reactions performed with Phusion HS II polymerase. The amplicons were purified from gel with the NucleoSpin Gel and PCR Clean-up kit, after which the amplicons were quantified by Qubit and checked for quality on an Agilent 2100 Bioanalyzer. Sequencing of the libraries was done on an Illumina MiSeq with 600-cycle, single-indexed, paired-end runs. Per the original workflow: TRB reads were aligned and assembled with MiXCR version 2.1.12 using the default MiXCR reference library. A clone was defined by each unique CDR3 nucleotide sequence, and the analysis included only productive sequences supported by at least two reads. Alpha-parameterized diversity profiles (alpha 0 to 5), including the Shannon (alpha 1) and Simpson (alpha 2) indices, were computed with an R script to assess repertoire diversity. The tcR package was used to compute combinatorial TRB VJ usage, which was then compared between cohorts by principal component analysis with ade4. Using GLIPH, TCRbeta CDR3s were clustered on pairs of cohorts matched for age and read depth, and a Wilcoxon test was used to compare cluster frequencies. Reprocessed by TCRdb, the reads give a single entry per CDR3 protein sequence, without DNA. These V and J calls derive from TCRdb rather than the authors' analysis. The sample table holds some 2,000 distinct CDR3 sequences. Less than 30% of the sample rests with the top ten.

Material for sequencing was peripheral blood. The V and J segments used are TRBV20-1 and TRBJ2-5; without DNA, the TCRdb call of TRBD1 cannot be checked. This sequence was found in a human donor with an autoimmune cytopenia or autoimmune hepatitis (not recorded which). The CDR3 loop reads CSANPQGDWETQYF.